These T cell receptor beta chains were read from a single sample in a study of early T cells in non-severe SARS-CoV-2 infection. In TCRdb, the 5' RACE reads were re-called with MiXCR into one record per CDR3 protein. The repertoire consists of 45,000 to 55,000 distinct CDR3 sequences, with under 7.5% occurring once and the leading ten covering roughly 3.9%. Sequenced material: whole blood. The source is an adult who was a healthcare worker with PCR-confirmed SARS-CoV-2 infection or an uninfected control (not recorded which). The CDR3 runs from the conserved cysteine through the conserved F or W. A D gene is named only where the DNA matches it firmly. Only some rows state a clone size, as once, few, many or a class for expanded clones.

size | J | V | D | DNA | CDR3
many | TRBJ1-1 | TRBV2 | . | TGTGCCAGCAGCGGCGACATGAACACTGAAGCTTTCTTT | CASSGDMNTEAFF
many | TRBJ2-7 | TRBV28 | . | TGTGCCAGCAGTAAGGGTCCACTGAGCTCCTACGAGCAGTACTTC | CASSKGPLSSYEQYF
many | TRBJ1-5 | TRBV5-8 | TRBD1 | TGTGCCAGCAGGGGTGGACAGGGGTCCACCTTGAATCAGCCCCAGCATTTT | CASRGGQGSTLNQPQHF
few | TRBJ2-1 | TRBV7-3 | TRBD2 | TGTGCCAGCAGCTTTAGCGGGGGTCTGTACAATGAGCAGTTCTTC | CASSFSGGLYNEQFF
many | TRBJ2-1 | TRBV18 | TRBD1 | TGTGCCAGCTCGTCCGGGACAGGTCGAGGGTATGAGCAGTTCTTC | CASSSGTGRGYEQFF
few | TRBJ1-5 | TRBV20-1 | . | TGCAGTGCTAGAGATCTTTCCGGCAATCAGCCCCAGCATTTT | CSARDLSGNQPQHF
few | TRBJ1-5 | TRBV4-1 | . | TGCGCCAGCAGCCAAGATCATGGGGGGCAGCCCCAGCATTTT | CASSQDHGGQPQHF
many | TRBJ2-7 | TRBV10-3 | TRBD1 | TGTGCCATCCGGGGACAGGGGGCCTACGAGCAGTACTTC | CAIRGQGAYEQYF
many | TRBJ2-5 | TRBV21-1 | . | TGTGCCAGCAGCTGCCCATGGACGAGCGGGGGCTTATGTGAGACCCAGTACTTC | CASSCPWTSGGLCETQYF
. | TRBJ2-3 | TRBV5-1 | . | TGCGCCAGCAGCGTCGGGGCTAGGTGGGATACGCAGTATTTT | CASSVGARWDTQYF
. | TRBJ2-7 | TRBV6-5 | . | TGTGCCAGCAGTTACTCGGGGGCTTTGGACAGATCCTACGAGCAGTACTTC | CASSYSGALDRSYEQYF
many | TRBJ1-2 | TRBV3-1 | . | TGTGCCAGCAGCCCGACAGGTGAAGGGTTATTCTATGGCTACACCTTC | CASSPTGEGLFYGYTF
many | TRBJ2-1 | TRBV5-4 | TRBD2 | TGTGCCAGCAGGCGGGGGGACCTCTACAATGAGCAGTTCTTC | CASRRGDLYNEQFF
. | TRBJ2-3 | TRBV20-1 | . | TGCAGCGGGGGGCCGCAGTATTTT | CSGGPQYF
few | TRBJ2-1 | TRBV15 | . | TGTGCCACCAGCAGAGACAGGGGGGGACGAAATGAGCAGTTCTTC | CATSRDRGGRNEQFF
few | TRBJ1-5 | TRBV19 | TRBD1 | TGTGCCAGTAGTATGGCCCACGGGACAGAACAGCCCCAGCATTTT | CASSMAHGTEQPQHF
few | TRBJ1-1 | TRBV18 | . | TGTGCCAGCTCACCACCGGTGGAAAACACTGAAGCTTTCTTT | CASSPPVENTEAFF
many | TRBJ2-1 | TRBV7-2 | TRBD1 | TGTGCCAGCAGCTTAGCTAACAGGGGGCGCGGAAATGAGCAGTTCTTC | CASSLANRGRGNEQFF
many | TRBJ2-5 | TRBV20-1 | . | TGCAGTGCTAGTGATTATCAAGAGACCCAGTACTTC | CSASDYQETQYF
many | TRBJ2-1 | TRBV7-8 | . | TGTGCCAGCAGCTCCTCACCGGGACCGTCCTACAATGAGCAGTTCTTC | CASSSSPGPSYNEQFF
many | TRBJ2-5 | TRBV29-1 | . | TGCAGCGTTGAGTACAGGAAAAGTGGAGAGACCCAGTACTTC | CSVEYRKSGETQYF
. | TRBJ1-1 | TRBV7-2 | . | TGTGCCAGCAGCTTATACAGGACTGAAGCTTTCTTT | CASSLYRTEAFF
many | TRBJ2-5 | TRBV11-2 | TRBD2 | TGTGCCAGCAGCCGATATAGCGGGGGGGAGACCCAGTACTTC | CASSRYSGGETQYF
many | TRBJ2-3 | TRBV5-6 | . | TGTGCCAGCAGCTCGCCGGGGGGCGGGGGAATGTATTTT | CASSSPGGGGMYF
. | TRBJ2-7 | TRBV21-1 | . | TGTGCCAGCAGCATGAGACGGAGGAACAGCTCCTACGAGCAGTACTTC | CASSMRRRNSSYEQYF
many | TRBJ2-2 | TRBV20-1 | TRBD2 | TGCAGTGCTAGAGATGGACTAGCGGACACCGGGGAGCTGTTTTTT | CSARDGLADTGELFF
many | TRBJ2-1 | TRBV20-1 | . | TGCAGTGCTAGAGATATAAGCCTCCCTAACTCCTACAATGAGCAGTTCTTC | CSARDISLPNSYNEQFF
many | TRBJ1-5 | TRBV3-1 | . | TGTGCCAGCGGGGAGGGATTTAGCAATCAGCCCCAGCATTTT | CASGEGFSNQPQHF
many | TRBJ2-7 | TRBV6-5 | . | TGTGCCAGCAGTAGAGGGGGGACGGCCTACGAGCAGTACTTC | CASSRGGTAYEQYF
many | TRBJ1-1 | TRBV20-1 | . | TGCAGTGCTAGTCCCCGGTCCACTGAAGCTTTCTTT | CSASPRSTEAFF
many | TRBJ2-3 | TRBV9 | TRBD2 | TGTGCCAGCAGTAAACGGGGGGGCCAGGGAGTTACGCAGTATTTT | CASSKRGGQGVTQYF
few | TRBJ2-3 | TRBV27 | TRBD2 | TGTGCCAGCAGTGTCAGCGGGGGGGCCGGGGGTACGCAGTATTTT | CASSVSGGAGGTQYF
few | TRBJ2-3 | TRBV6-1 | . | TGTGCCAGCAGTGACTCAGCGGCAGATACGCAGTATTTT | CASSDSAADTQYF
few | TRBJ2-5 | TRBV9 | . | TGTGCCAGCAGCCTAAGGCCGGGACATCAAACCCAAGAGACCCAGTACTTC | CASSLRPGHQTQETQYF
few | TRBJ1-3 | TRBV29-1 | . | TGCAGCGTTGAATCGGGAGGAAACACCATATATTTT | CSVESGGNTIYF
few | TRBJ2-7 | TRBV6-6 | . | TGTGCCAGCAGTACCCACCCGGGGAGCGAGCAGTACTTC | CASSTHPGSEQYF
few | TRBJ1-2 | TRBV18 | TRBD1 | TGTGCCAGCTCACCAACCCGACAGGGTGCTGGCTACACCTTC | CASSPTRQGAGYTF
few | TRBJ2-3 | TRBV7-9 | . | TGTGCCAGCAGCCCCGCCAATTCCGGAGGAGATACGCAGTATTTT | CASSPANSGGDTQYF
many | TRBJ2-2 | TRBV6-5 | TRBD1 | TGTGCCAGCAGACTGGGACAGGGAGGTCCCGGGGAGCTGTTTTTT | CASRLGQGGPGELFF
many | TRBJ2-3 | TRBV20-1 | TRBD1 | TGCAGTGCTAACCCCGGGACAGGCGAAACAGATACGCAGTATTTT | CSANPGTGETDTQYF
few | TRBJ2-1 | TRBV11-2 | . | TGTGCCAGCAGTTCTGGACATCCCTCCTACAATGAGCAGTTCTTC | CASSSGHPSYNEQFF
many | TRBJ2-7 | TRBV10-2 | TRBD2 | TGCGCCAGCAGTGAGTCCCCGGGACTAGCCGACGAGCAGTACTTC | CASSESPGLADEQYF
many | TRBJ2-3 | TRBV7-9 | . | TGTGCCACCCAAACCCTTGGGACACATACAGATACGCAGTATTTT | CATQTLGTHTDTQYF
few | TRBJ2-1 | TRBV5-1 | . | TGCGCCAGCAGCAGCGACACGTACAATGAGCAGTTCTTC | CASSSDTYNEQFF
many | TRBJ2-3 | TRBV19 | TRBD1 | TGTGCCAGTAGTATCGTGGACAGGGGTTTCGATGGGCAAGATACGCAGTATTTT | CASSIVDRGFDGQDTQYF
. | TRBJ1-1 | TRBV20-1 | TRBD1 | TGCAGTGCTAGAGGGACAGGGCCCGAAGCTTTCTTT | CSARGTGPEAFF
many | TRBJ2-7 | TRBV6-5 | TRBD1 | TGTGCCAGCAGTTACACCGGACAGGGGGCCGAGCAGTACTTC | CASSYTGQGAEQYF
. | TRBJ1-1 | TRBV20-1 | TRBD1 | TGCAGTGCTAGAAGCGGGACAGGTCCGACTGAAGCTTTCTTT | CSARSGTGPTEAFF
many | TRBJ2-1 | TRBV12-3/TRBV12-4 | TRBD2 | TGTGCCAGCAGCCCCCGTGGAATCGGGGGGGCTGACAATGAGCAGTTCTTC | CASSPRGIGGADNEQFF
. | TRBJ2-1 | TRBV5-1 | . | TGCGCCAGCAGTGGGGGCAGAAACAATAAGCAGTTCTTC | CASSGGRNNKQFF